This T cell receptor (beta chain) derives from a study of T-cell memory formation after mild COVID-19. Only a few counts were recorded for this clonotype. Antigen unknown. Study results and limitations: A second wave expanding day 15 to 37 was CD4+-biased; contracting clones were balanced.

TCRdb used MiXCR to reprocess the 5' RACE reads, holding one entry per CDR3 protein. The sample yields some 450,000 distinct CDR3 sequences, approximately 18% seen once. The sample comprised PBMCs or a T cell subset sorted from them (not recorded which). The sequence came from a man younger than 30 who had mild COVID-19 (a few samples of this study predate the infection). Cell type and time point are not known.

The CDR3 DNA follows: TGCGCCAGCATAGCCGGGAACACCGGGGAGCTGTTTTTT. Translating it yields CASIAGNTGELFF. The V gene is TRBV4-3, the J gene TRBJ2-2; D gene unclear. The CDR3 runs 13 residues. V lost 7 bases, J lost 1 base, and 7 bases lay in between. Germline CDR1 reads LGHNA; CDR2 reads YSLEER.